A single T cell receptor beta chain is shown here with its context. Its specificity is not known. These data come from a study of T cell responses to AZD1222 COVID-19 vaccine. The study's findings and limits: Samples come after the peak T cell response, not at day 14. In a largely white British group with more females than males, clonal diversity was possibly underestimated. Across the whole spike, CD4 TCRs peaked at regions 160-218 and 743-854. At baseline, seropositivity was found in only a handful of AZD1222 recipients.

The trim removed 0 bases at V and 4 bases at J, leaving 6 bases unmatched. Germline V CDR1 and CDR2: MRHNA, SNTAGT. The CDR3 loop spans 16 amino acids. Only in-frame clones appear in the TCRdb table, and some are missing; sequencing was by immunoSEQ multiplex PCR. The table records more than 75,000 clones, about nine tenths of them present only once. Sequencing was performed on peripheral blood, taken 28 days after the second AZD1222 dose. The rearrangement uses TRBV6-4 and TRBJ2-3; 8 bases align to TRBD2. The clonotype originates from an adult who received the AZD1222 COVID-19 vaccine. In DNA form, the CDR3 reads TGTGCCAGCAGTGACTCAACGGGAGGGTGGCCAGATACGCAGTATTTT. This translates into CASSDSTGGWPDTQYF.